The rows below give T cell receptor beta chains drawn from one sample of a study of blood T cells in healthy people across ages. TCRdb recomputed calls from the 5' RACE reads with MiXCR, one row per CDR3 protein. The sample yields 380,000 or so distinct CDR3 sequences, roughly half seen once. The sample taken for sequencing was blood. Receptor source: a man aged 55 to 70 in good health. Each CDR3 is given with its conserved first and last residue. D genes are given only for firm matches. Clone size appears in some rows only: once, few, many, or a class for an expanded clone.

D,V,J,size,DNA,CDR3
.,TRBV3-1,TRBJ2-4,once,TGTGCCAGCAGCCAAGGGCGACAGAAAAACATTCAGTACTTC,CASSQGRQKNIQYF
TRBD1,TRBV20-1,TRBJ1-2,.,TGCAGTGCTAGAGAGCAGGGGGCTCATGGCTACACCTTC,CSAREQGAHGYTF
.,TRBV25-1,TRBJ1-6,few,TGTGCCAGCAGTGAATCTTGGGGTAGGGATTCACCCCTCCACTTT,CASSESWGRDSPLHF
TRBD1,TRBV29-1,TRBJ2-5,few,TGCAGCGTTGAAGAGCACGGGACAGCCCAAGAGACCCAGTACTTC,CSVEEHGTAQETQYF
.,TRBV6-2/TRBV6-3,TRBJ2-1,.,TGTGCCAGCAGCCCAAGGGGGGGGGAGCAGTTCTTC,CASSPRGGEQFF
.,TRBV29-1,TRBJ1-1,.,TGCAGCTGCGGGGACTACTCTGAAGCTTTCTTT,CSCGDYSEAFF
TRBD2,TRBV20-1,TRBJ2-1,.,TGCAGTGCTAGAAGGGATAGCGGGAGTCTCTACAATGAGCAGTTCTTC,CSARRDSGSLYNEQFF
.,TRBV4-1,TRBJ2-5,.,TGCGCCAGCAGCCAACAACACACAGGAGAGCAGTACTTC,CASSQQHTGEQYF
.,TRBV21-1,TRBJ2-3,.,TGTGCCAACCGACAGGGGAGAGAGACAGATACGCAGTATTTT,CANRQGRETDTQYF
.,TRBV30,TRBJ1-2,.,TGTGCCTGGACTCGGGACACTCCCTATGGCTACACCTTC,CAWTRDTPYGYTF
.,TRBV20-1,TRBJ2-3,.,TGCAGTGCTACCCACCGAGATACGCAGTATTTT,CSATHRDTQYF
TRBD2,TRBV12-3/TRBV12-4,TRBJ2-5,few,TGTGCCAGCAGCAGACTAGCGGGAGGCCTACCCTCAGAGACCCAGTACTTC,CASSRLAGGLPSETQYF
.,TRBV7-2,TRBJ2-5,few,TGTGCCAGCAGCTTACAGGGGACAGAGACCCAGTACTTC,CASSLQGTETQYF
.,TRBV29-1,TRBJ2-7,few,TGCAGTACTAAACGGCTAAGCTCCTACGAGCAGTACTTC,CSTKRLSSYEQYF
.,TRBV20-1,TRBJ1-2,once,TGCAGTGCTAGCCGAGATGGGGGTCCCTATGGCTACACCTTC,CSASRDGGPYGYTF
.,TRBV20-1,TRBJ2-5,once,TGCAGTGCTAGAGTTAGCCGTTTTGGGGAGCAGTACTTC,CSARVSRFGEQYF
.,TRBV29-1,TRBJ2-7,few,TGCAGCGTTGCCCAAACCTACGAGCAGTACTTC,CSVAQTYEQYF
.,TRBV7-9,TRBJ2-1,few,TGTGCCAGCAGCTTACTCAGGGGTCCTGCCTACAATGAGCAGTTCTTC,CASSLLRGPAYNEQFF
TRBD2,TRBV20-1,TRBJ2-5,.,TGCAGTGCTAGCCGGGGGGGTTTCCAAGAGACCCAGTACTTC,CSASRGGFQETQYF
TRBD1,TRBV12-3/TRBV12-4,TRBJ2-7,.,TGTGCCAGCAGCCCCCCCGGGACAGGAATACGCGAGCAGTACTTC,CASSPPGTGIREQYF
TRBD2,TRBV20-1,TRBJ2-7,.,TGCAGTGCTTTTGGACTAGCGGGAGGAACCTACAATGAGCAGTACTTC,CSAFGLAGGTYNEQYF
.,TRBV28,TRBJ2-1,many,TGTGCCAGCAGTTTGGGGGCAGGTAGCGGTCCCCTAACCAATGAGCAGTTCTTC,CASSLGAGSGPLTNEQFF
.,TRBV28,TRBJ2-5,many,TGTGCCAGCAGTTTACTGCCCCAAGAGACCCAGTACTTC,CASSLLPQETQYF
TRBD2,TRBV4-3,TRBJ2-1,few,TGCGCCAGCAGCCAAGATGGGCCTAGCGGGAGTAACAATGAGCAGTTCTTT,CASSQDGPSGSNNEQFF
.,TRBV3-1,TRBJ2-7,.,TGTGCCAGCAGCCAAGCCGGGACGGTAGCCTACGAGCAGTACTTC,CASSQAGTVAYEQYF
.,TRBV12-3/TRBV12-4,TRBJ1-5,many,TGTGCCAGCAGTTTATTTTCCGGGGGCAATCAGCCCCAGCATTTT,CASSLFSGGNQPQHF
.,TRBV5-6,TRBJ2-1,.,TGTGCCAGCAGCTTACAGGGCCCCCTTTATGAGCAGTTCTTC,CASSLQGPLYEQFF
TRBD1,TRBV9,TRBJ2-7,.,TGTGCCAGCAGCGCAGGACAGGGCCACCCCCCTTACGAGCAGTACTTC,CASSAGQGHPPYEQYF
TRBD2,TRBV18,TRBJ2-1,many,TGTGCCAGCTCATCCCGACTAGCGGGTATCTCCTACAATGAGCAGTTCTTC,CASSSRLAGISYNEQFF
.,TRBV7-9,TRBJ1-2,.,TGTGCCAGCAGCTTAGTTGGCGCTGGCTACACCTTC,CASSLVGAGYTF
TRBD1,TRBV5-1,TRBJ2-5,.,TGCGCCAGCAGCTCCGCAGGGGGCCGCGAGACCCAGTACTTC,CASSSAGGRETQYF
.,TRBV7-6,TRBJ1-2,.,TGTGCCAGCAGCCCCGGGGCACGGATCTATGGCTACACCTTC,CASSPGARIYGYTF
TRBD1,TRBV7-2,TRBJ2-5,.,TGTGCCCGCAGCACGGGACAGATCCAAGAGACCCAGTACTTC,CARSTGQIQETQYF
TRBD2,TRBV20-1,TRBJ2-7,.,TGCAGTGCAAACACGCTGGCAGGGGGGAAGCGGGAGGCTGAAAACGAGCAGTACTTC,CSANTLAGGKREAENEQYF
TRBD2,TRBV20-1,TRBJ2-1,.,TGCAGTGCTAGCTTAGGGACTAGCGTCATATATGAGCAGTTCTTC,CSASLGTSVIYEQFF
.,TRBV4-1,TRBJ2-1,.,TGCGCCAGCAGCCAAGATTGGGCTAGCAACAATGAGCAGTTCTTC,CASSQDWASNNEQFF
TRBD2,TRBV9,TRBJ2-7,.,TGTGCCAGCAGCATATACCCCCAAGCGGGAGGTCCTTTCGAGCAGTACTTC,CASSIYPQAGGPFEQYF
.,TRBV29-1,TRBJ2-4,few,TGCAGCGTTGAGGGACGGGAAAACATTCAGTACTTC,CSVEGRENIQYF
.,TRBV27,TRBJ2-1,.,TGTGCCAGCGGCTCAGGTTCGGGGCAGGGTGAGCAGTTCTTC,CASGSGSGQGEQFF
TRBD1,TRBV29-1,TRBJ2-1,.,TGCAGCGTTGGAGGACAGGGCCAATATGAGCAGTTCTTC,CSVGGQGQYEQFF
.,TRBV20-1,TRBJ2-5,few,TGCAGTGCTAGAGGGACAGCTCAAGAGACCCAGTACTTC,CSARGTAQETQYF